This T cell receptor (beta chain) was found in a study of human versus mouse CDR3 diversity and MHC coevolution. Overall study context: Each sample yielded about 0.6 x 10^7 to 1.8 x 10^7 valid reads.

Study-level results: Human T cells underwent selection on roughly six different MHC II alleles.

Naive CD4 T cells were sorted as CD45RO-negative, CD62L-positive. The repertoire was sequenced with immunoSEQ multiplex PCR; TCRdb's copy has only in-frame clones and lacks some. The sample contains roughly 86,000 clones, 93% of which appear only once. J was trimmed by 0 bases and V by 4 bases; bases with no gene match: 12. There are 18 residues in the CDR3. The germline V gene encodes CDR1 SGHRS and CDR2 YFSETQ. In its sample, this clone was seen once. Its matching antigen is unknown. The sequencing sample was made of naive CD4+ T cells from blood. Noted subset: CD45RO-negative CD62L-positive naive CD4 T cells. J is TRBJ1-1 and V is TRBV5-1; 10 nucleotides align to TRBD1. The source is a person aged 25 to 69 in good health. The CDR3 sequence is CASSRNRDRGPLNTEAFF. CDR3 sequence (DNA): TGCGCCAGCAGCCGAAACCGGGACAGGGGACCACTGAACACTGAAGCTTTCTTT.